This T cell receptor (beta chain) originates from a study of graft-versus-host responses after intestinal transplantation. Study information: Isolated intestinal, liver-intestinal, or multivisceral transplants were what recipients had.

CDR3 size: 11 residues. With 0 bases removed from V and 5 bases from J, the gap between germline ends came to 2 bases. Germline CDR1 DFQATT, CDR2 SNEGSKA (reference sequence). TCRdb's table, derived via immunoSEQ multiplex PCR, lists solely in-frame clones and lacks some. The repertoire holds tens of thousands of clones, with approximately 89% as singletons. The V call is TRBV20-1, the J call TRBJ2-1, with D unresolved. The clonotype originates from a human patient who received an intestinal transplant, so some T cells may come from the graft donor. Sequenced here: PBMCs, sampled roughly 120 days after intestinal transplantation. CDR3 protein: CSARDDNEQFF. CDR3 nucleotides: TGCAGTGCTAGAGATGACAATGAGCAGTTCTTC.